The sequence of this T cell receptor beta chain was determined in a study of blood T cell repertoires in COVID-19. At the level of the study: Researchers got acute and convalescent COVID-19 samples from the United States, Italy and Spain.

The method was immunoSEQ multiplex PCR; TCRdb's version includes in-frame clones alone and lacks a portion of them. The sample shows hundreds of thousands of clones, less than 90% of them seen only once. Trimming took 7 bases from V and 4 from J, leaving 12 bases between them. The germline V gene has CDR1 LNHDA and CDR2 SQIVND (reference sequence). The CDR3 spans 13 residues. Clinical history as reported by participants underpinned cohort assignment. The V call is TRBV19, the J call TRBJ2-3; D unclear. The sequence was obtained from a woman in her fifties or sixties in a cohort exposed to, infected with or recovered from COVID-19 (not recorded which). Source material: PBMCs or T cells enriched from blood (not recorded which). The DNA of the CDR3 is TGTGCCAGTATGAACTGGGCCGCAGATACGCAGTATTTT. Translated, it gives CASMNWAADTQYF. The full variable domain, with the rest looked up from reference TRBV19 and TRBJ2-3, is DGGITQSPKYLFRKEGQNVTLSCEQNLNHDAMYWYRQDPGQGLRLIYYSQIVNDFQKGDIAEGYSVSREKKESFPLTVTSAQKNPTAFYLCASMNWAADTQYFGPGTRLTVL.